This T cell receptor beta chain was sequenced in a study of T-cell memory formation after mild COVID-19. About the research overall: TCR clusters largely stayed donor specific. Study results and caveats: Pre-infection memory held some responding clones, suggesting pre-existing cross-reactive T cells responded.

Concerning this clonotype: Its specificity is not known.

From the 5' RACE reads, TCRdb called clonotypes with MiXCR, one entry per CDR3 protein. The sample shows approximately 300,000 distinct CDR3 sequences, approximately 15% of them seen only once. Material: PBMCs or a T cell subset sorted from them (not recorded which). This TCR derives from a man aged 18 to 35 who had mild COVID-19 (a few samples of this study predate the infection). Cell type and time point are not known.

This CDR3 is CASSPLGRGAFDTQYF. For the CDR3, the DNA is TGTGCCAGCAGCCCATTAGGCCGGGGGGCTTTCGATACGCAGTATTTT. The chain carries TRBV7-9 and TRBJ2-3; D is possibly TRBD2 (7 bases). Deletions cut 5 bases from V and 6 bases from J, with 21 bases between. Germline CDR1 is SEHNR and CDR2 is FQNEAQ (reference sequence). The CDR3 consists of 16 residues.